The sequence of this T cell receptor beta chain was determined in a study of blood T cell repertoires in COVID-19. Study-wide context: Whether acute or convalescent, the COVID-19 samples came from the United States, Italy and Spain. The analysed material was cDNA or gDNA that came from T cells, B-cell-depleted T cells, or PBMCs.

The J segment lost 5 bases and the V segment lost 8 bases, leaving 12 bases of the junction unmatched. CDR1 is MNHEY and CDR2 is SVGAGI in the germline V gene. The length of the CDR3 is 15 residues. This clone came up a few times. Authors' data handling: Nucleated cell number was recorded as an estimate derived from reference gene primer amplification. Assay used: immunoSEQ multiplex PCR; TCRdb lists only in-frame clones, some missing. V and J calls and clone size are those listed in that table; D and trimming were worked out from the DNA. Here the sample spans some 140,000 clones, more than 60% being singletons.

The sequence came from an older man with acute or convalescent COVID-19. Sequenced: peripheral blood. V is TRBV6-5 and J is TRBJ1-2; 9 bases are shared with TRBD1. CDR3 coding DNA: TGTGCCAGCGGAGAACTGTCGACAGGGGGGTATGGCTACACCTTC. This sequence encodes CASGELSTGGYGYTF.